This TCR beta chain originates from a study of T cells in localized non-small cell lung cancer. The study's findings and limits: A median of around 58 clones ranked among the top 100 in tumor appeared in adjacent lung. Uninvolved adjacent lung had higher T cell clonality than tumor and all other tissues.

Generated by immunoSEQ multiplex PCR, the TCRdb table keeps only in-frame clones and is missing some. The sample includes tens of thousands of clones, around 80% seen only once; the top ten take about a tenth. The CDR3 spans 15 residues. Germline assignment: CDR1 LNHDA and CDR2 SQIVND (reference sequence). V was trimmed by 4 bases and J by 3 bases, leaving 16 bases between them. Details on this clone: Its antigen remains unknown.

The material sequenced was peripheral blood, taken before any cancer treatment. The clonotype originates from a female donor aged 60 or older with stage I lung adenocarcinoma. V is TRBV19 and J is TRBJ2-7, with D perhaps TRBD1 (6 bases). In nucleotides, the CDR3 is TGTGCCAGTAGTACTAGTGGGGACACCTACTACGAGCAGTACTTC. Translation gives CASSTSGDTYYEQYF.